The 10 T cell receptor beta chains presented below share a single source sample, sequenced in a study of cytomegalovirus exposure and HLA in healthy donors. Amplification used 60 Vbeta primers and 13 Jbeta primers. TCRdb keeps only in-frame clones here, not all; method: immunoSEQ multiplex PCR. The data show some 94,000 clones, roughly 69% seen once. What was sequenced was PBMCs. All receptors derive from a man aged 50 or older in good health and CMV-seronegative.

This clone was detected a few times. The chain employs TRBV18 and TRBJ1-5, with D possibly matching TRBD1 (5 bases). The CDR3 spans 15 residues. Germline loops: CDR1 KGHSH, CDR2 LQKENI. V dropped 2 bases and J dropped 7 bases, with 15 bases sitting between them. DNA of the CDR3: TGTGCCAGCTCACCAGAAACAGGAAGAAGCCAGCCCCAGCATTTT. Residues: CASSPETGRSQPQHF.

This chain uses TRBV19 with TRBJ2-5, with 8 bases that match TRBD1. V shed 10 bases, J shed 4 bases, and the junction held 8 bases outside the gene matches. The CDR3 spans 13 residues. Germline CDR1 LNHDA, CDR2 SQIVND (reference sequence). CDR3 in DNA: TGTGCCACCCGTCAGGGGGCTGCAGAGACCCAGTACTTC. As protein: CATRQGAAETQYF.

This clone showed up just once. The genes are TRBV6-5 and TRBJ1-5, with 8 nucleotides matching TRBD1. The V gene's germline CDR1 is MNHEY and CDR2 SVGAGI. Losses at the gene ends were 9 bases for V and 3 bases for J; bases not matched to a gene: 7. The CDR3 has 14 residues. The CDR3, as DNA: TGTGCCAGTGGCCAGGGGGCAAACAATCAGCCCCAGCATTTT. Its protein is CASGQGANNQPQHF.

The rearrangement joins TRBV7-2 to TRBJ1-1, with 7 bases identical to TRBD1. V was pared by 0 bases and J by 11 bases, with 6 bases of the junction left unmatched. Germline-derived CDR1 and CDR2 are SGHTA and FQGNSA. This CDR3 is built from 13 residues. This CDR3 reads CASSLATGFRAFF. The CDR3 nucleotides read TGTGCCAGCAGCTTAGCGACAGGGTTTAGGGCTTTCTTT.

The CDR3 nucleotides are TGCGCCAGCAGCCGCAGGGTCACAGATACGCAGTATTTT. Translation gives CASSRRVTDTQYF. The genes are TRBV5-1 and TRBJ2-3, with D perhaps matching TRBD1 (5 bases). V lost 4 bases to trimming and J lost 2 bases, with 8 bases between them. CDR3 length equals 13 residues. Germline V gene lookup returns CDR1 SGHRS and CDR2 YFSETQ.

This chain joins TRBV11-1 and TRBJ1-5; D may be TRBD1 (5 bases). This CDR3 comprises 14 residues. CDR1 SGHAT and CDR2 FQDESV come from the germline V gene (reference sequence). V lost 5 bases, J lost 9 bases, and 17 bases lay in between. The CDR3 nucleotides read TGTGCCAGCAGCCCCGGGCCTTCCGGGGGGCCCCAGCATTTT. Amino acid sequence: CASSPGPSGGPQHF.

This clone appeared a single time. The chain is built from TRBV2 and TRBJ1-5; tentatively, D is TRBD1 (5 bases). Trimming took off 5 bases at V and 0 bases at J, with 11 bases between the two ends. Germline CDR1 SNHLY, CDR2 FYNNEI. The CDR3 covers 15 residues. The CDR3 region has the DNA TGTGCCAGCAGTCCACAGGAATATAGCAATCAGCCCCAGCATTTT. Encoded protein: CASSPQEYSNQPQHF.

The V gene is TRBV6-5, the J gene TRBJ2-3; 9 bases map to TRBD2. The germline V gene has CDR1 MNHEY and CDR2 SVGAGI. After removal of 4 bases from V and 8 bases from J, the junction contained 13 bases not matched to a gene. The CDR3 is made up of 16 amino acids. The CDR3 spells CASSSPPGLAPRTQYF. CDR3 coding DNA: TGTGCCAGCAGTTCTCCCCCGGGACTAGCACCGCGTACGCAGTATTTT.

V gene TRBV14 combines with J gene TRBJ2-7; TRBD2 matches 10 bases. Trimming removed 2 bases from V and 7 bases from J; junction bases left unmatched: 11. Germline V lookup: CDR1 SGHDN, CDR2 FVKESK. There are 16 residues in the CDR3. The CDR3: CASSQPKREGLEEQYV. In DNA, the CDR3 is TGTGCCAGCAGCCAACCCAAGCGGGAGGGCCTTGAAGAGCAGTACGTC.

This chain links TRBV4-1 with TRBJ2-7, with 7 bases aligning to TRBD2. V trimming: 2 bases; J trimming: 1 base; junction bases outside the gene matches: 14. Germline V gives CDR1 MGHRA, CDR2 YSYEKL. The CDR3 is made up of 18 amino acids. In DNA form, the CDR3 reads TGCGCCAGCAGCCAACTTTGGGAACTAGCGAGAAGATCCTACGAGCAGTACTTC. This sequence encodes CASSQLWELARRSYEQYF.